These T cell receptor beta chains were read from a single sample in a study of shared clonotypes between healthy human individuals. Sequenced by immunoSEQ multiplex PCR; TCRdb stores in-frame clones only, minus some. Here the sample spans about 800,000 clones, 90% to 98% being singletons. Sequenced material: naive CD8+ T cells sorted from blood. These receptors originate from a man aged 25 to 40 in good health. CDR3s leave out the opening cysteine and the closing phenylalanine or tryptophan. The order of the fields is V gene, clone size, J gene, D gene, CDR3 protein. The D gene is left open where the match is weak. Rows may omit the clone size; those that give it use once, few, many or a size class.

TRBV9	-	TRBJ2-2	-	ASSVEGNPNTGELF
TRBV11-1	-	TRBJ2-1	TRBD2	ASTHILAEYNEQF
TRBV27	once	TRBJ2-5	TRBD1	ASSPLPGQGSHETQY
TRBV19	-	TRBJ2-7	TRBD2	ASTGGSGEQY
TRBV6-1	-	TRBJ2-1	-	ASSDPTGLISSYNEQF
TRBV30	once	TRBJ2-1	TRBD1	AWQAGQGTHNEQF
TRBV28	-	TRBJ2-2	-	ASTSGGELF
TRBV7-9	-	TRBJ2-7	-	ASSPRGGSSYEQY
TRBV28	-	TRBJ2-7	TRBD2	ASSSPFGREISSSYEQY
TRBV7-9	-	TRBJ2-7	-	ASSLGRYEQY
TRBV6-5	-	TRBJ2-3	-	ASSSRGSTDTQY
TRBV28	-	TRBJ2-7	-	ASSSYAGEQY
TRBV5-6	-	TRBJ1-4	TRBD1	ASSWGRGSEKLF
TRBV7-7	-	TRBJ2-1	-	ASSLGSGNEQF
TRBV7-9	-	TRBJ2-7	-	ASSFLGKGYEQY